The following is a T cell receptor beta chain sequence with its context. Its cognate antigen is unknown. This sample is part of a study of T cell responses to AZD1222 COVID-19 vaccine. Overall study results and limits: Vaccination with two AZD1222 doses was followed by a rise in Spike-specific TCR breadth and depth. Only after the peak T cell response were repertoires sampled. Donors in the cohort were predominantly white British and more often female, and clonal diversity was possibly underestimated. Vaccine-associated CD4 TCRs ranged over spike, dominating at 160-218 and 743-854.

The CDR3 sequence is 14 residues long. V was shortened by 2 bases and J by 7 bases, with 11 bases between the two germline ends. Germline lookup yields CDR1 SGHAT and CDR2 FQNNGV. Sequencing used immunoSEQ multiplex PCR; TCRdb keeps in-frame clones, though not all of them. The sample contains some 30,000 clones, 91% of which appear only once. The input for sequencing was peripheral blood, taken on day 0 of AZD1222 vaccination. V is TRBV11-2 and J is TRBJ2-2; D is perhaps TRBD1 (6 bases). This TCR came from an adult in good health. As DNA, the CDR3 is TGTGCCAGCAGCTTAACAGGGTGGGACGGGGAGCTGTTTTTT. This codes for CASSLTGWDGELFF.